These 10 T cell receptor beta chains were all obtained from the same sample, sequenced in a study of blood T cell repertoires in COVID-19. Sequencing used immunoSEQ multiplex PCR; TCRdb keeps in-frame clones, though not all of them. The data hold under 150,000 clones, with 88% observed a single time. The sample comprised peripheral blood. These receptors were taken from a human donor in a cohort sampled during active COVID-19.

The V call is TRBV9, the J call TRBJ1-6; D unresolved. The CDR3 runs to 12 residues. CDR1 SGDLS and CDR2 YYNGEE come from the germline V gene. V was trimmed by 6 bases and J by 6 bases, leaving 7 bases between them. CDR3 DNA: TGTGCCAGCACACGGGGTAATTCACCCCTCCACTTT. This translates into CASTRGNSPLHF.

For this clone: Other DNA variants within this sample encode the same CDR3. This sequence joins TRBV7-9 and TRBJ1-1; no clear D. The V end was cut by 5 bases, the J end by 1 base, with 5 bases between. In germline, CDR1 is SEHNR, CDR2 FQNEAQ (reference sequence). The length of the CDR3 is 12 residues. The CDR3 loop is CASSRGNTEAFF. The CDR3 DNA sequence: TGTGCCAGCAGCCGGGGGAACACTGAAGCTTTCTTT.

The chain's CDR3 is CAWSVEGAPYSNQPQHF. Here the CDR3 DNA reads TGTGCCTGGAGTGTGGAGGGAGCTCCCTATAGCAATCAGCCCCAGCATTTT. The V gene is TRBV30, the J gene TRBJ1-5; D gene unclear. The CDR3 loop spans 17 amino acids. Between the trimmed V and J ends, which lost 0 bases and 0 bases, there was a span of 15 bases. Germline assignment: CDR1 GTSNPN and CDR2 SVGIG (reference sequence). Full variable domain (missing parts from reference TRBV30 and TRBJ1-5): SQTIHQWPATLVQPVGSPLSLECTVEGTSNPNLYWYRQAAGRGLQLLFYSVGIGQISSEVPQNLSASRPQDRQFILSSKKLLLSDSGFYLCAWSVEGAPYSNQPQHFGDGTRLSIL.

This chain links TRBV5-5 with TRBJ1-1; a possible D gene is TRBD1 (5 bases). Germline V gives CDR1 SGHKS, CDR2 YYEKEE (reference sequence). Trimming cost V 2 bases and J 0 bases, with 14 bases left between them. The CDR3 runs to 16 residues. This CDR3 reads CASSFHPTGLNTEAFF. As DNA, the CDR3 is TGTGCCAGCAGCTTCCACCCAACAGGACTGAACACTGAAGCTTTCTTT.

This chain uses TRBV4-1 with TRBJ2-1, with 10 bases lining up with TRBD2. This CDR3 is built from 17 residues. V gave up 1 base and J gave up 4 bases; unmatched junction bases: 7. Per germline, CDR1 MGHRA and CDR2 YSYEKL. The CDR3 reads CASSQGAAGGRYNEQFF. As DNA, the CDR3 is TGCGCCAGCAGCCAAGGGGCAGCGGGAGGGCGTTACAATGAGCAGTTCTTC.

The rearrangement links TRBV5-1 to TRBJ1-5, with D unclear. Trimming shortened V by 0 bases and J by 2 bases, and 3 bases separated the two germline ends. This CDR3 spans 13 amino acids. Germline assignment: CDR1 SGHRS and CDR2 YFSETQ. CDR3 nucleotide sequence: TGCGCCAGCAGCTTGGCGGGCAATCAGCCCCAGCATTTT. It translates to CASSLAGNQPQHF. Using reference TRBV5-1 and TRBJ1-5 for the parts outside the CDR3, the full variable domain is KAGVTQTPRYLIKTRGQQVTLSCSPISGHRSVSWYQQTPGQGLQFLFEYFSETQRNKGNFPGRFSGRQFSNSRSEMNVSTLELGDSALYLCASSLAGNQPQHFGDGTRLSIL.

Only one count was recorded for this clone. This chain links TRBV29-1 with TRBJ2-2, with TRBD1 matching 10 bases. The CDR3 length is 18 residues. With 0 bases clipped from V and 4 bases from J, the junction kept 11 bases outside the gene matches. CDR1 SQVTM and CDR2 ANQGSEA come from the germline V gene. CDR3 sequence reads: CSVEDGRGTGASTGELFF. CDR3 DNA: TGCAGCGTTGAAGACGGGCGAGGGACAGGGGCGAGCACCGGGGAGCTGTTTTTT.

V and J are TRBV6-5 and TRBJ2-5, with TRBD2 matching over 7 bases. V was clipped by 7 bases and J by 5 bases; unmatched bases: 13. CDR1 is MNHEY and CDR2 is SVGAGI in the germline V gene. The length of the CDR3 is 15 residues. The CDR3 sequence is CASTPQAGRVETQYF. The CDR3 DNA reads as TGTGCCAGCACCCCCCAGGCAGGGAGGGTCGAGACCCAGTACTTC.

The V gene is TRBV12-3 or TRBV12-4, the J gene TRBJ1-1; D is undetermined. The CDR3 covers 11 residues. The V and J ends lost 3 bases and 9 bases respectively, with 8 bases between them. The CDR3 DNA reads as TGTGCCAGCAGTTTTGGAGGGAAAGCTTTCTTT. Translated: CASSFGGKAFF.

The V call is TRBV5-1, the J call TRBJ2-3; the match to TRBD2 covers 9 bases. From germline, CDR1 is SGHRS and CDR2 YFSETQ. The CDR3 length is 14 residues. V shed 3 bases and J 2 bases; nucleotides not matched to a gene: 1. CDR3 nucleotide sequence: TGCGCCAGCAGCTCTAGCGGGGCCACAGATACGCAGTATTTT. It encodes CASSSSGATDTQYF.